This T cell receptor (beta chain) stems from a study of early T cells in non-severe SARS-CoV-2 infection. Study in general: The sequenced material was bulk RNA from unsorted whole blood, and its chains were unpaired.

Individual cDNA molecules received unique molecular identifiers during library preparation. MiXCR, run by TCRdb on the 5' RACE reads, gives a single entry per CDR3 protein. This sample carries 28,000 or so distinct CDR3 sequences, about 3.9% of them seen once, and the ten largest clones take approximately 8%. This clonotype was counted ten times or more. Its antigen remains unknown. V was cut by 2 bases and J by 2 bases, with 8 bases left in between. The CDR3 covers 13 residues. Germline CDR1 SGHRS, CDR2 YFSETQ. Study conclusions and caveats: Anti-spike CD8 responses were favored by VDJdb matching, which missed private and CD4 specificities.

J is TRBJ2-7 and V is TRBV5-1; D remains ambiguous. This receptor was taken from an adult who was a healthcare worker with PCR-confirmed SARS-CoV-2 infection or an uninfected control (not recorded which). Sequenced input: whole blood. Written as DNA, the CDR3 is TGCGCCAGCAGCTTTTATTCGGCCTACGAGCAGTACTTC. Translating it yields CASSFYSAYEQYF.